These 8 T cell receptor beta chains came from one sample sequenced in a study of patients and donors after allogeneic stem cell transplantation. TCRdb passed the RT-PCR reads through MiXCR, listing each CDR3 protein once. This sample carries approximately 24,000 distinct CDR3 sequences, roughly 43% of them seen once, and the ten largest clones take 65% to 80%. Sample: blood, either unsorted or a sorted T cell fraction (not recorded which). The origin of the receptors is a human donor who was either an allogeneic HSCT recipient or a stem cell or donor lymphocyte infusion donor (not recorded which). It is not recorded whose cells these are; they may come from a transplant donor.

The chain has TRBV5-1 and TRBJ1-1; the D is unclear. The CDR3 has 12 amino acids. V was pared by 2 bases and J by 3 bases, with 5 bases between. Germline assignment: CDR1 SGHRS and CDR2 YFSETQ. CDR3 nucleotide sequence: TGCGCCAGCAGCTTCGGTGACACTGAAGCTTTCTTT. Its translation: CASSFGDTEAFF.

The chain recombines TRBV28 with TRBJ1-4; possible D gene TRBD1, 5 bases. This CDR3 comprises 14 residues. Germline V gene sequence: CDR1 MDHEN, CDR2 SYDVKM. Trimming took 4 bases from V and 4 from J, leaving 10 bases between them. Here the CDR3 DNA reads TGTGCCAGCAGTTGGGCCAGGGTTAATGAAAAACTGTTTTTT. Amino acid sequence: CASSWARVNEKLFF. The variable domain in full, completed from reference TRBV28 and TRBJ1-4, reads DVKVTQSSRYLVKRTGEKVFLECVQDMDHENMFWYRQDPGLGLRLIYFSYDVKMKEKGDIPEGYSVSREKKERFSLILESASTNQTSMYLCASSWARVNEKLFFGSGTQLSVL.

The rearrangement uses TRBV5-6 and TRBJ1-5; D not resolved. The CDR3 totals 12 residues. The germline CDR1 and CDR2 sequences are SGHDT and YYEEEE. Between the trimmed V and J ends, which lost 0 bases and 7 bases, there was a span of 5 bases. This chain's CDR3 is CASSLVGQPQHF. CDR3 coding DNA: TGTGCCAGCAGCTTGGTTGGGCAGCCCCAGCATTTT.

Written as DNA, the CDR3 is TGCGCCAGCGGGGACAGGGGGCGCCGGACTGAAGCTTTCTTT. This gives the protein CASGDRGRRTEAFF. The genes are TRBV5-1 and TRBJ1-1; 12 bases are shared with TRBD1. Germline values: CDR1 SGHRS, CDR2 YFSETQ. The CDR3 runs to 14 residues. V was pared by 7 bases and J by 5 bases, with 6 bases of the junction left unmatched. The whole variable domain, remainder taken from reference TRBV5-1 and TRBJ1-1, is KAGVTQTPRYLIKTRGQQVTLSCSPISGHRSVSWYQQTPGQGLQFLFEYFSETQRNKGNFPGRFSGRQFSNSRSEMNVSTLELGDSALYLCASGDRGRRTEAFFGQGTRLTVV.

V is TRBV4-1 and J is TRBJ1-5, with D possibly TRBD1 on 5 matching bases. Germline CDR1 is MGHRA and CDR2 is YSYEKL. The CDR3 totals 14 residues. The ends were cut back, 0 bases at V and 2 bases at J, with 5 bases in the middle. CDR3 coding DNA: TGCGCCAGCAGCCAAGACAGGGGCAATCAGCCCCAGCATTTT. Encoded protein: CASSQDRGNQPQHF.

This clonotype occurred a few times. The chain is built from TRBV5-1 and TRBJ1-5; 8 positions agree with TRBD1. The germline V gene encodes CDR1 SGHRS and CDR2 YFSETQ. This CDR3 has 14 amino acids. Trimming took 4 bases from V and 6 from J; bases not matched to a gene: 6. The CDR3 sequence is CASSIGQGGQPQHF. CDR3 in DNA: TGCGCCAGCAGCATCGGACAGGGTGGTCAGCCCCAGCATTTT. Filled out from reference TRBV5-1 and TRBJ1-5, the complete variable domain reads KAGVTQTPRYLIKTRGQQVTLSCSPISGHRSVSWYQQTPGQGLQFLFEYFSETQRNKGNFPGRFSGRQFSNSRSEMNVSTLELGDSALYLCASSIGQGGQPQHFGDGTRLSIL.

J is TRBJ2-1 and V is TRBV20-1; 12 nucleotides line up with TRBD2. Per the germline V gene, CDR1 is DFQATT and CDR2 is SNEGSKA (reference sequence). The CDR3 runs to 16 residues. Losses at the gene ends were 1 base for V and 2 bases for J; bases not matched to a gene: 3. The CDR3 spells CSARGGTSGPYNEQFF. Here the CDR3 DNA reads TGCAGTGCTAGAGGCGGGACTAGCGGGCCCTACAATGAGCAGTTCTTC.

Here the CDR3 DNA reads TGTGCCAGCTCGCGAACTAGCGGGAGCTTCCGGGCCACAGATACGCAGTATTTT. Translation: CASSRTSGSFRATDTQYF. The rearrangement uses TRBV18 and TRBJ2-3; 11 bases are a match to TRBD2. Germline V lookup: CDR1 KGHSH, CDR2 LQKENI. The V and J ends lost 6 bases and 2 bases, in that order; junction bases with no gene match: 13. The CDR3 has 18 amino acids.